A selection of T cell receptor beta chains follows, all from one sample in a study. TCRdb re-derived calls from the 5' RACE reads in MiXCR, one entry per CDR3 protein. The sample includes more than 55,000 distinct CDR3 sequences, about a fifth of them seen just once. Source material: tumor-infiltrating Tregs sorted from the breast tumor. These receptor sequences come from a female donor with breast cancer. Each CDR3 is given with its conserved first and last residue. The order of the fields is J gene, V gene, D gene, clone size, CDR3 protein, CDR3 DNA. D genes are given only for firm matches. Clone size is stated in some rows and not others, as once, few, many or a class when expanded.

J: TRBJ2-5
V: TRBV7-3
D: NA
size: many
CDR3: CASSAMGGRETQYF
DNA: TGTGCCAGCAGCGCCATGGGGGGTAGGGAGACCCAGTACTTC

J: TRBJ2-3
V: TRBV6-4
D: TRBD1
size: once
CDR3: CASRTGLLDTQYF
DNA: TGTGCCAGCAGGACAGGGCTGTTGGATACGCAGTATTTT

J: TRBJ2-5
V: TRBV29-1
D: NA
size: NA
CDR3: CSVGRLEETQYF
DNA: TGCAGCGTTGGGAGGCTGGAAGAGACCCAGTACTTC

J: TRBJ1-3
V: TRBV2
D: NA
size: NA
CDR3: CASSPTAPGNTIYF
DNA: TGTGCCAGCAGCCCGACAGCTCCTGGAAACACCATATATTTT

J: TRBJ2-1
V: TRBV12-2
D: NA
size: NA
CDR3: CASRSVCSSGIGQFF
DNA: TGTGCAAGTCGCTCCGTTTGTTCTAGCGGGATTGGGCAGTTCTTC

J: TRBJ1-2
V: TRBV7-2
D: NA
size: NA
CDR3: CASKDRVLLGYTF
DNA: TGTGCCAGCAAGGACAGAGTTTTATTAGGCTACACCTTC

J: TRBJ1-2
V: TRBV5-6
D: NA
size: NA
CDR3: CASSSGLYGYTF
DNA: TGTGCCAGCAGTTCCGGGCTCTATGGCTACACCTTC

J: TRBJ2-7
V: TRBV6-1
D: NA
size: NA
CDR3: CASSAQGGSPYEQYF
DNA: TGTGCCAGCAGTGCCCAGGGAGGCTCTCCCTACGAGCAGTACTTC

J: TRBJ1-2
V: TRBV29-1
D: TRBD1
size: NA
CDR3: CSGYKDRAYGYTF
DNA: TGCAGCGGATACAAGGACAGGGCCTATGGCTACACCTTC

J: TRBJ2-7
V: TRBV11-1
D: TRBD1
size: many
CDR3: CASSRSGGKAYEQYF
DNA: TGTGCCAGCAGTAGATCAGGGGGAAAGGCCTACGAGCAGTACTTC

J: TRBJ2-3
V: TRBV7-2
D: TRBD1
size: few
CDR3: CASSIRTGARTDTQYF
DNA: TGTGCCAGCAGCATTAGGACAGGGGCCCGCACAGATACGCAGTATTTT

J: TRBJ2-7
V: TRBV7-2
D: NA
size: many
CDR3: CASSSEVGFEQYF
DNA: TGTGCCAGCAGCTCCGAGGTGGGGTTCGAGCAGTACTTC

J: TRBJ1-2
V: TRBV6-5
D: NA
size: many
CDR3: CASSPLQATNYGYTF
DNA: TGTGCCAGCAGCCCCCTACAGGCCACTAACTATGGCTACACCTTC

J: TRBJ1-5
V: TRBV7-2
D: NA
size: NA
CDR3: CASSSRPNPPQHF
DNA: TGTGCCAGCAGCTCGAGACCCAATCCGCCCCAGCATTTT

J: TRBJ2-6
V: TRBV28
D: NA
size: NA
CDR3: CASSAPGLGGPGANVLTF
DNA: TGTGCCAGCAGTGCCCCGGGACTAGGGGGCCCTGGGGCCAACGTCCTGACTTTC

J: TRBJ2-1
V: TRBV20-1
D: NA
size: NA
CDR3: CSAIPLAGGSNEQFF
DNA: TGCAGTGCTATCCCTCTGGCCGGAGGGTCCAATGAGCAGTTCTTC

J: TRBJ2-3
V: TRBV7-3
D: TRBD2
size: many
CDR3: CASSQTSGTTDTQYF
DNA: TGTGCCAGCAGCCAGACTAGCGGGACCACAGATACGCAGTATTTT

J: TRBJ1-1
V: TRBV7-8
D: TRBD1
size: few
CDR3: CASSQNRTGGKNTEAFF
DNA: TGTGCCAGCAGCCAAAACAGGACAGGGGGAAAGAACACTGAAGCTTTCTTT

J: TRBJ1-2
V: TRBV5-1
D: NA
size: many
CDR3: CASSLTSGGGGYTF
DNA: TGCGCCAGCAGCTTGACGTCGGGGGGTGGAGGCTACACCTTC

J: TRBJ2-6
V: TRBV12-3/TRBV12-4
D: NA
size: few
CDR3: CASRQSGANVLTF
DNA: TGTGCCAGCAGGCAATCTGGGGCCAACGTCCTGACTTTC

J: TRBJ1-2
V: TRBV5-1
D: NA
size: few
CDR3: CASKTPGVGDYGYTF
DNA: TGCGCCAGCAAAACCCCCGGGGTGGGGGACTATGGCTACACCTTC

J: TRBJ2-5
V: TRBV5-6
D: NA
size: few
CDR3: CASSPRWIQETQYF
DNA: TGTGCCAGCAGCCCCCGGTGGATACAAGAGACCCAGTACTTC

J: TRBJ1-6
V: TRBV6-1
D: TRBD1
size: NA
CDR3: CASRIMGQDRFPLHF
DNA: TGTGCCAGCAGGATAATGGGACAGGACCGTTTCCCCCTCCACTTT

J: TRBJ1-1
V: TRBV6-5
D: NA
size: NA
CDR3: CASSYNYRNTEAFF
DNA: TGTGCCAGCAGTTACAACTACCGCAACACTGAAGCTTTCTTT

J: TRBJ1-1
V: TRBV5-1
D: TRBD1
size: NA
CDR3: CASSSGTGGTEAFF
DNA: TGCGCCAGCAGCTCCGGGACAGGGGGCACTGAAGCTTTCTTT

J: TRBJ1-4
V: TRBV7-2
D: NA
size: NA
CDR3: CASSYQGNGKKLFF
DNA: TGTGCCAGCAGCTACCAGGGGAATGGTAAAAAACTGTTTTTT

J: TRBJ2-5
V: TRBV5-1
D: NA
size: NA
CDR3: CASTRGGMKETQHF
DNA: TGCGCCAGCACACGGGGCGGGATGAAAGAGACCCAGCACTTC

J: TRBJ2-5
V: TRBV20-1
D: NA
size: medium-sized
CDR3: CSARLAPRQETQYF
DNA: TGCAGTGCTAGACTAGCGCCTCGCCAAGAGACCCAGTACTTC

J: TRBJ1-2
V: TRBV4-1
D: NA
size: NA
CDR3: CASSQDRTPLYGYTF
DNA: TGCGCCAGCAGCCAAGATAGGACACCGCTCTATGGCTACACCTTC

J: TRBJ1-1
V: TRBV20-1
D: TRBD1
size: many
CDR3: CSANPGGYTEAFF
DNA: TGCAGTGCTAACCCAGGGGGGTACACTGAAGCTTTCTTT

J: TRBJ1-1
V: TRBV6-1
D: NA
size: NA
CDR3: CSSSVSGLGIEAFF
DNA: TGTTCCAGCAGTGTATCCGGGTTGGGCATTGAAGCTTTCTTT

J: TRBJ2-4
V: TRBV27
D: NA
size: few
CDR3: CASAVGGDIQYF
DNA: TGTGCCAGCGCCGTGGGGGGCGACATTCAGTACTTC

J: TRBJ2-7
V: TRBV5-1
D: NA
size: NA
CDR3: CPSSLAEGYEQYF
DNA: TGCCCCAGCAGCTTGGCGGAAGGCTACGAGCAGTACTTC

J: TRBJ2-7
V: TRBV29-1
D: NA
size: NA
CDR3: CSAGSAYEQYF
DNA: TGCAGCGCCGGGAGCGCCTACGAGCAGTACTTC

J: TRBJ2-6
V: TRBV20-1
D: TRBD1
size: few
CDR3: CSASRGGPSGANVLTF
DNA: TGCAGTGCTAGTAGAGGGGGCCCCTCTGGGGCCAACGTCCTGACTTTC

J: TRBJ1-5
V: TRBV5-1
D: NA
size: NA
CDR3: CSSSLAGGNQPQHF
DNA: TGCTCCAGCAGCTTGGCAGGGGGCAATCAGCCCCAGCATTTT

J: TRBJ2-2
V: TRBV4-1
D: TRBD2
size: NA
CDR3: CASSGVAGDHTGELFF
DNA: TGCGCCAGCAGTGGAGTAGCGGGGGACCATACCGGGGAGCTGTTTTTT

J: TRBJ2-7
V: TRBV7-6
D: NA
size: NA
CDR3: CASSLEDGVGEQYF
DNA: TGTGCCAGCAGCTTAGAAGATGGAGTGGGCGAGCAGTACTTC

J: TRBJ1-5
V: TRBV16
D: NA
size: NA
CDR3: CASSQSGQSNQPQHF
DNA: TGTGCCAGCAGCCAATCGGGCCAAAGCAATCAGCCCCAGCATTTT

J: TRBJ1-1
V: TRBV7-3
D: NA
size: many
CDR3: CASSSNLGQIMNTEAFF
DNA: TGTGCCAGCAGCTCCAACTTAGGACAGATAATGAACACTGAAGCTTTCTTT

J: TRBJ2-3
V: TRBV5-1
D: NA
size: few
CDR3: CASSPGPSTDTQYF
DNA: TGCGCCAGCAGCCCCGGGCCATCCACAGATACGCAGTATTTT

J: TRBJ1-2
V: TRBV5-4
D: TRBD1
size: NA
CDR3: CASSLGDRDYGYTF
DNA: TGTGCCAGCAGCCTAGGGGACAGGGACTATGGCTACACCTTC